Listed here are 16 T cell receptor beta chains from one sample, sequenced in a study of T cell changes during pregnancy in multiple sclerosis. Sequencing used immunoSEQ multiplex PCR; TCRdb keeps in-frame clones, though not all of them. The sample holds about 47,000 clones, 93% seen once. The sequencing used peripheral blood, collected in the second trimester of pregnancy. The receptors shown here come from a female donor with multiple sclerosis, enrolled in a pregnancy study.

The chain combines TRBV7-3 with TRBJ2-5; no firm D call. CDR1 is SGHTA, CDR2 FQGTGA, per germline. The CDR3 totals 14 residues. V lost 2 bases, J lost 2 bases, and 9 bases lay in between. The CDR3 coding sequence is TGTGCCAGCAGCTTAGGCGGATCTCAAGAGACCCAGTACTTC. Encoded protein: CASSLGGSQETQYF.

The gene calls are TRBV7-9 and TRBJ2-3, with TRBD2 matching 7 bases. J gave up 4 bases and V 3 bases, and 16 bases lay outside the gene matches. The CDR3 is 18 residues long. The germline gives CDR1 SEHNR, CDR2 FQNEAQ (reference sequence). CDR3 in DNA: TGTGCCAGCAGCTTCACGGGAGGACTTTCACCCCCCGCAGATACGCAGTATTTT. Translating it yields CASSFTGGLSPPADTQYF.

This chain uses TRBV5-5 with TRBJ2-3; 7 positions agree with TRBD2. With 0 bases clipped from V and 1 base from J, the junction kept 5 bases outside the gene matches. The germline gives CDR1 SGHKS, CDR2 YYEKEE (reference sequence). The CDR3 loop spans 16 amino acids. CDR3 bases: TGTGCCAGCAGCTTGGTTCCGGGAGGAGGCACAGATACGCAGTATTTT. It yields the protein CASSLVPGGGTDTQYF.

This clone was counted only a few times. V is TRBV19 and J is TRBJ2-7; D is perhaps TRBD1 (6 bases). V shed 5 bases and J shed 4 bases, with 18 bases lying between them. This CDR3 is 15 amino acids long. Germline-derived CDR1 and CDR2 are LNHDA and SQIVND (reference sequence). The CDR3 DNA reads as TGTGCCAGTAGTCCGGACTGGGGGCCTCAATACGAGCAGTACTTC. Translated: CASSPDWGPQYEQYF.

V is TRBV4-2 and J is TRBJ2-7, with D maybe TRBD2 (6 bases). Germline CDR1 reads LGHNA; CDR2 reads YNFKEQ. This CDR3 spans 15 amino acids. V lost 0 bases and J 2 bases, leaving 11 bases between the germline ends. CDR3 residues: CASSQDYRTTYEQYF. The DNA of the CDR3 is TGTGCCAGCAGCCAAGATTACAGGACTACCTACGAGCAGTACTTC.

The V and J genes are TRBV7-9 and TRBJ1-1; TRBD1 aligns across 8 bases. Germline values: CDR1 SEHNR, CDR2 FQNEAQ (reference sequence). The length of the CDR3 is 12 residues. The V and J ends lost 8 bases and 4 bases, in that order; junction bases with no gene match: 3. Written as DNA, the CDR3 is TGTGCCAGCGCACAGGGGGGCACTGAAGCTTTCTTT. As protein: CASAQGGTEAFF.

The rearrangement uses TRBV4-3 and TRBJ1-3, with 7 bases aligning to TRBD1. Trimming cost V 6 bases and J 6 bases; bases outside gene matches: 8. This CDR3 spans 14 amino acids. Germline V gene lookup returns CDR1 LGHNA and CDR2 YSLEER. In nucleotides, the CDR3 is TGCGCCAGCAGTCCCGACAGGGCCCAAAACACCATATATTTT. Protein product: CASSPDRAQNTIYF.

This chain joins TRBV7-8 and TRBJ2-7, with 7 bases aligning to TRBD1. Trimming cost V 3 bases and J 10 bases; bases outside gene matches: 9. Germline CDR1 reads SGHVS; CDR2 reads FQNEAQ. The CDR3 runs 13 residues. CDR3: CASSLTKDRDQYF. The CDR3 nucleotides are TGTGCCAGCAGCTTGACTAAAGACAGGGACCAGTACTTC. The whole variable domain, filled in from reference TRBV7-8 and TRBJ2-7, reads GAGVSQSPRYKVAKRGQDVALRCDPISGHVSLFWYQQALGQGPEFLTYFQNEAQLDKSGLPSDRFFAERPEGSVSTLKIQRTQQEDSAVYLCASSLTKDRDQYFGPGTRLTVT.

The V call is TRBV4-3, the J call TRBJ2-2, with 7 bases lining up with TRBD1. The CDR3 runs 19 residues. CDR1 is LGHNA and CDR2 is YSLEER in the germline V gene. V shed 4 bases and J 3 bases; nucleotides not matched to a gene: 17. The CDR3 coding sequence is TGCGCCAGCAGCCCGCATGAGGGGGCTGGAAATGTTGACACCGGGGAGCTGTTTTTT. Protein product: CASSPHEGAGNVDTGELFF.

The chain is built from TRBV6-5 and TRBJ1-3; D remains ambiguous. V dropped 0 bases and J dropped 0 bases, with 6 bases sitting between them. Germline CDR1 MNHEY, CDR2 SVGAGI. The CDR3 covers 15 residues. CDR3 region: CASSYSRFSGNTIYF. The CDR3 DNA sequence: TGTGCCAGCAGTTACTCGAGATTCTCTGGAAACACCATATATTTT.

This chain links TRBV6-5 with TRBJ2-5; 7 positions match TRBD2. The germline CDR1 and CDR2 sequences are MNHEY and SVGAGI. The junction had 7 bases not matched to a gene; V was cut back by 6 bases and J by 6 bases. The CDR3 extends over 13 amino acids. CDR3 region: CASSRSGGKTQYF. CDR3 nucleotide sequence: TGTGCCAGCAGCCGGTCGGGGGGAAAGACCCAGTACTTC.

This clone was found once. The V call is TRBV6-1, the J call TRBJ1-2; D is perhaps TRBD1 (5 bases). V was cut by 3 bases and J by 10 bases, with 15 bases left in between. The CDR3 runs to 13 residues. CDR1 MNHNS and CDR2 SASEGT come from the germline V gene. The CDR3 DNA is TGTGCCAGCAGTGAGCAACAGGCCAATGCCTACACCTTC. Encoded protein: CASSEQQANAYTF.

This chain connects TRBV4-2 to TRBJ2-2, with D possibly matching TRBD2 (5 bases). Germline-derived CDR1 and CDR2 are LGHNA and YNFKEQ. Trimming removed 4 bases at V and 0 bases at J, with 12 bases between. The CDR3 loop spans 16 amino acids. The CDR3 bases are TGTGCCAGCAGCCCAGCTAGCTCCTCGAACACCGGGGAGCTGTTTTTT. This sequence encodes CASSPASSSNTGELFF.

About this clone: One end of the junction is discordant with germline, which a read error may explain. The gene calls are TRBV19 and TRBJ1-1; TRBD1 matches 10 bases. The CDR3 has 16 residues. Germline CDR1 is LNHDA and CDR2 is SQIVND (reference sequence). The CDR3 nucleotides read TGTGCCAGTAGCGGACAGGGGGAAGACCTCACCTGGACCCATAACTTT. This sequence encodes CASSGQGEDLTWTHNF.

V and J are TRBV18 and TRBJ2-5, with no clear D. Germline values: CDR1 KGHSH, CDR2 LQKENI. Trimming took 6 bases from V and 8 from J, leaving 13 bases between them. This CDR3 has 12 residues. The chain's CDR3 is CASSPKSNTQYF. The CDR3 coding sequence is TGTGCCAGCTCCCCTAAGAGTAACACCCAGTACTTC. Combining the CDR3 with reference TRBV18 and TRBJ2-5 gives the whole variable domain NAGVMQNPRHLVRRRGQEARLRCSPMKGHSHVYWYRQLPEEGLKFMVYLQKENIIDESGMPKERFSAEFPKEGPSILRIQQVVRGDSAAYFCASSPKSNTQYFGPGTRLLVL.

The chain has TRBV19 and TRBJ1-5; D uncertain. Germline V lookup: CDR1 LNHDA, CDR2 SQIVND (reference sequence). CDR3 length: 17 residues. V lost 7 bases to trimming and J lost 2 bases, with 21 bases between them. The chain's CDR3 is CASMMRVRGKGNQPQHF. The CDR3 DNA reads TGTGCCAGTATGATGCGAGTGAGAGGGAAGGGCAATCAGCCCCAGCATTTT.